This T cell receptor beta chain was retrieved from a study of blood T cells in healthy people across ages. Primed by a sample-barcoded 5' primer and a J-beta primer mix, a second PCR proceeded for about 6 to 11 cycles. Via MiXCR, TCRdb re-called the 5' RACE reads, giving one row per CDR3 protein. This table holds around 1,500,000 distinct CDR3 sequences, roughly 40% found once. The CDR3 spans 15 residues. Germline assignment: CDR1 MDHEN and CDR2 SYDVKM. Trimming took 5 bases from V and 0 from J, leaving 13 bases between them. The study recruited healthy Caucasian donors from Russia who were aged about 6 to 90.

Sequencing used blood. The TCR originated in a young woman in good health. The chain is built from TRBV28 and TRBJ1-1, with D perhaps matching TRBD1 (6 bases). Here the CDR3 reads CASSTRDIMNTEAFF. The CDR3 region has the DNA TGTGCCAGCAGTACTCGGGACATCATGAACACTGAAGCTTTCTTT.